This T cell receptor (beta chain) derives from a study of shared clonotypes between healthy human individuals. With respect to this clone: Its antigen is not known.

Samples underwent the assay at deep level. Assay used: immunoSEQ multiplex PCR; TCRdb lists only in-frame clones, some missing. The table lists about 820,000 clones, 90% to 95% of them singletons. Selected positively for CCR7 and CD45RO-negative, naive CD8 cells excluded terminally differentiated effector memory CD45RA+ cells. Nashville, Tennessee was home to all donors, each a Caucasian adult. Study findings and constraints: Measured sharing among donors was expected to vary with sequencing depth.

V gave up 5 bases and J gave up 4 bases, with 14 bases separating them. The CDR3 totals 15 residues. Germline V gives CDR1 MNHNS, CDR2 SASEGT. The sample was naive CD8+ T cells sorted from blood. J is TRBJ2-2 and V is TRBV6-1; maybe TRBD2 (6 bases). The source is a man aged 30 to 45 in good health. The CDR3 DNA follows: TGTGCCAGCAGTTTAGGAGGGCCGGGCACCGGGGAGCTGTTTTTT. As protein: CASSLGGPGTGELFF.